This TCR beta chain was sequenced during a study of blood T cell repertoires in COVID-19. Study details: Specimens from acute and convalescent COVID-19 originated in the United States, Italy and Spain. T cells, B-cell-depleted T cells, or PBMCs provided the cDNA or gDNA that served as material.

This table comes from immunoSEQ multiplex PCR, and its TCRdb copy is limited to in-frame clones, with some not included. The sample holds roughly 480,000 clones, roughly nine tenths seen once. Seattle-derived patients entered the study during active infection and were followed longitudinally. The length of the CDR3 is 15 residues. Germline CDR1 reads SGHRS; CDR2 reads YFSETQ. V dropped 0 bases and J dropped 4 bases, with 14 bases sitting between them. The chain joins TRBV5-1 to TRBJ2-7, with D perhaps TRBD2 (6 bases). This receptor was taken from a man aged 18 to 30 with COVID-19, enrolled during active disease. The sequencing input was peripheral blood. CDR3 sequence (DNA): TGCGCCAGCAGCTTGGCCCCGGGGGTAGAGTACGAGCAGTACTTC. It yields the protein CASSLAPGVEYEQYF.